This T cell receptor (beta chain) was found in a study of shared clonotypes between healthy human individuals. Deletions cut 3 bases from V and 4 bases from J, with 15 bases between. Germline assignment: CDR1 GTSNPN and CDR2 SVGIG (reference sequence). This CDR3 has 15 amino acids. The protocol was immunoSEQ multiplex PCR, while the TCRdb copy is restricted to in-frame clones and leaves out a portion. The repertoire holds about 990,000 clones, with about 84% as singletons. This clonotype originated in a man between 18 and 35 years old in good health. Some clones in this sample may be carry-over from other donors' samples. The V and J genes are TRBV30 and TRBJ2-2, with D uncertain. The source material was memory CD4+ T cells from PBMCs. Subset defined: CD45RA-negative fraction. The CDR3 region is CAWSRGWSATGELFF. CDR3 DNA: TGTGCCTGGAGCCGCGGCTGGTCGGCCACCGGGGAGCTGTTTTTT. The variable domain in full, with the rest retrieved from reference TRBV30 and TRBJ2-2, is SQTIHQWPATLVQPVGSPLSLECTVEGTSNPNLYWYRQAAGRGLQLLFYSVGIGQISSEVPQNLSASRPQDRQFILSSKKLLLSDSGFYLCAWSRGWSATGELFFGEGSRLTVL.